This record looks at one T cell receptor beta chain sequence and its context. The antigen is undetermined. At one of its ends the junction is not consistent with the germline gene, which may arise from a read error. Germline lookup yields CDR1 GTSNPN and CDR2 SVGIG (reference sequence). The CDR3 covers 12 residues. The source of the sample is a study of identifying expanded T cells in peripheral blood. Study-wide results and caveats: Roughly two-week clone count variance significantly increased as total template count grew.

No infections or other immune events were documented during collection. Data came from immunoSEQ multiplex PCR; TCRdb stores just in-frame clones and leaves some out. This sample has 70,000 or so clones, with roughly 88% found just once. The specimen sequenced was blood. This chain joins TRBV30 and TRBJ2-3; 7 nucleotides match TRBD1. This TCR came from a person aged 18 to 75 in good health. CDR3 amino acids: CAWTGDTDTQYF. CDR3 coding DNA: TGTGCTTGGACAGGAGACACAGATACGCAGTATTTT. Supplemented by reference TRBV30 and TRBJ2-3, the full variable domain reads SQTIHQWPATLVQPVGSPLSLECTVEGTSNPNLYWYRQAAGRGLQLLFYSVGIGQISSEVPQNLSASRPQDRQFILSSKKLLLSDSGFYLCAWTGDTDTQYFGPGTRLTVL.